This entry lists 32 T cell receptor beta chains sequenced from one sample in a study of T-cell memory formation after mild COVID-19. TCRdb used MiXCR to reprocess the 5' RACE reads, holding one entry per CDR3 protein. The sample holds under 250,000 distinct CDR3 sequences, around 25% seen once. Sequenced material: PBMCs or a T cell subset sorted from them (not recorded which). These receptors all come from an adult woman who had mild COVID-19 (a few samples of this study predate the infection). Cell type and time point are not known.

This rearrangement joins TRBV5-1 to TRBJ2-1; 8 bases line up with TRBD1. This CDR3 comprises 13 residues. Germline-derived CDR1 and CDR2 are SGHRS and YFSETQ. The J segment lost 8 bases and the V segment lost 3 bases, leaving 4 bases of the junction unmatched. CDR3 coding DNA: TGCGCCAGCAGCTCCGGACAGGGCCATGAGCAGTTCTTC. Protein: CASSSGQGHEQFF.

CDR3 bases: TGTGCCAGCAGCCCCCTGGCAGGGCCGGGTGAGCAGTTCTTC. The encoded protein is CASSPLAGPGEQFF. The chain couples TRBV7-8 to TRBJ2-1, with D possibly matching TRBD1 (5 bases). Germline V gene data show CDR1 as SGHVS and CDR2 as FQNEAQ. The V and J ends lost 5 bases and 9 bases respectively, with 17 bases between them. This CDR3 has 14 amino acids.

V is TRBV18 and J is TRBJ2-2, with 7 bases fitting TRBD1. From germline, CDR1 is KGHSH and CDR2 LQKENI. The junction had 4 bases not matched to a gene; V was cut back by 3 bases and J by 3 bases. This CDR3 is built from 15 residues. The CDR3 DNA reads as TGTGCCAGCTCACCGGCCGGGACAGACACCGGGGAGCTGTTTTTT. Translated: CASSPAGTDTGELFF.

This sequence joins TRBV5-1 and TRBJ2-3; D call uncertain. In germline, CDR1 is SGHRS, CDR2 YFSETQ. This CDR3 comprises 12 residues. Deletions cut 0 bases from V and 5 bases from J, with 4 bases between. The CDR3 DNA sequence: TGCGCCAGCAGCTTGGAGGTAGATACGCAGTATTTT. Protein: CASSLEVDTQYF.

V gene TRBV20-1 combines with J gene TRBJ2-1, with 13 bases matching TRBD2. The germline V gene has CDR1 DFQATT and CDR2 SNEGSKA (reference sequence). There are 17 residues in the CDR3. The trim removed 3 bases at V and 4 bases at J, leaving 9 bases unmatched. Here the CDR3 DNA reads TGCAGTGCTAGGTCCCTGACTAGCGGGGGGCCTTACAATGAGCAGTTCTTC. This gives the protein CSARSLTSGGPYNEQFF.

This clonotype turned up a few times. This rearrangement joins TRBV5-1 to TRBJ2-5, with TRBD2 as a possible D gene (6 bases). Germline V CDR1 and CDR2: SGHRS, YFSETQ. V gave up 4 bases and J gave up 5 bases, with 18 bases separating them. The length of the CDR3 is 15 residues. Here the CDR3 DNA reads TGCGCCAGCAGCCCGGAGGGACTTCGGGCCGAGACCCAGTACTTC. Translation gives CASSPEGLRAETQYF.

This clonotype was observed a handful of times. The gene calls are TRBV28 and TRBJ2-7; 10 bases fit TRBD1. This CDR3 has 15 amino acids. Trimming at V came to 7 bases and at J to 3 bases, leaving 9 bases not matched to a gene. Germline-derived CDR1 and CDR2 are MDHEN and SYDVKM. Here the CDR3 reads CASTPDRGLFYEQYF. The CDR3 DNA reads TGTGCCAGCACCCCCGACAGGGGGCTGTTCTACGAGCAGTACTTC.

V usage is TRBV4-1 and J usage is TRBJ1-2; D remains unclear. This CDR3 is 16 amino acids long. CDR1 is MGHRA, CDR2 YSYEKL, per germline. Trimming removed 4 bases from V and 6 bases from J, with 21 bases in between. In DNA form, the CDR3 reads TGCGCCAGCAGCCCGCCAGCGGGAAGTTTTTTGGATGGCTACACCTTC. Translation gives CASSPPAGSFLDGYTF.

The CDR3 here is CASSSFPGLAGEETQYF. The CDR3 DNA is TGTGCCAGCAGTTCCTTTCCGGGACTAGCGGGGGAAGAGACCCAGTACTTC. This chain connects TRBV27 to TRBJ2-5; 14 nucleotides match TRBD2. CDR1 MNHEY and CDR2 SMNVEV come from the germline V gene (reference sequence). The CDR3 has 17 amino acids. V lost 4 bases to trimming and J lost 3 bases; unmatched junction nucleotides: 7.

The chain is built from TRBV7-3 and TRBJ2-2; D unclear. Germline assignment: CDR1 SGHTA and CDR2 FQGTGA. Between the trimmed V and J ends, which lost 2 bases and 2 bases, there was a span of 6 bases. The CDR3 is made up of 14 amino acids. The CDR3 region has the DNA TGTGCCAGCAGCTTATTTGCTAACACCGGGGAGCTGTTTTTT. It encodes CASSLFANTGELFF. Together with reference TRBV7-3 and TRBJ2-2, the CDR3 gives the full variable domain: GAGVSQTPSNKVTEKGKYVELRCDPISGHTALYWYRQSLGQGPEFLIYFQGTGAADDSGLPNDRFFAVRPEGSVSTLKIQRTERGDSAVYLCASSLFANTGELFFGEGSRLTVL.

This clonotype appeared a few times. The chain joins TRBV5-6 to TRBJ2-3; possibly TRBD1 or TRBD2 for D (5 bases each). CDR1 SGHDT and CDR2 YYEEEE come from the germline V gene. The CDR3 totals 16 residues. The ends were cut back, 3 bases at V and 2 bases at J, with 16 bases in the middle. CDR3 sequence reads: CASSWGNGDVTDTQYF. The CDR3 coding sequence is TGTGCCAGCAGCTGGGGGAACGGGGACGTCACAGATACGCAGTATTTT.

As for this clonotype: The junction departs from germline at one end; a sequencing error may be responsible. This chain uses TRBV7-7 with TRBJ2-1; TRBD2 is a possible D gene (5 bases). Germline V lookup: CDR1 SSHAT, CDR2 FNYEAQ (reference sequence). This CDR3 contains 13 residues. The CDR3 reads CASSLGLADEQFF. CDR3 DNA: TGTGCTAGCAGCTTAGGGCTAGCAGATGAGCAGTTCTTC.

This clonotype appeared a few times. The CDR3 sequence: CASSQDRYLSSYNEQFF. The CDR3 nucleotides are TGCGCCAGCAGCCAAGATCGCTACCTGAGCTCCTACAATGAGCAGTTCTTC. The J gene is TRBJ2-1, the V gene TRBV4-3; no definite D call. Looked up from germline, CDR1 is LGHNA and CDR2 is YSLEER. Deletions cut 0 bases from V and 0 bases from J, with 12 bases between. This CDR3 region has 17 residues.

A few counts support this clonotype. DNA for the CDR3: TGTGCCAGCAGTTACGAGTGGACTGGGGCCAACGTCCTGACTTTC. It specifies CASSYEWTGANVLTF. The genes are TRBV6-5 and TRBJ2-6; D gene uncertain. The length of the CDR3 is 15 residues. The germline V gene has CDR1 MNHEY and CDR2 SVGAGI. V was cut by 2 bases and J by 2 bases, with 7 bases left in between.

This clonotype was counted a few times. The genes are TRBV20-1 and TRBJ2-1; 8 positions match TRBD1. V shed 3 bases and J 6 bases; nucleotides not matched to a gene: 10. This CDR3 region has 15 residues. The germline V gene has CDR1 DFQATT and CDR2 SNEGSKA (reference sequence). The CDR3 reads CSARRTGGRSNEQFF. CDR3 coding DNA: TGCAGTGCTAGGCGAACAGGGGGAAGGAGCAATGAGCAGTTCTTC.

The chain couples TRBV12-3 or TRBV12-4 to TRBJ2-2; maybe TRBD2 (6 bases). V was cut by 10 bases and J by 7 bases, with 16 bases left in between. The CDR3 loop spans 13 amino acids. This CDR3 reads CATLGEAIGELFF. CDR3 bases: TGTGCCACCCTAGGGGAGGCGATCGGGGAGCTGTTTTTT.

The table lists this clonotype with a few counts. The chain joins TRBV28 to TRBJ1-5; 10 nucleotides agree with TRBD1. The V gene's germline CDR1 is MDHEN and CDR2 SYDVKM. V shed 5 bases and J 7 bases; nucleotides not matched to a gene: 8. This CDR3 region has 15 residues. The CDR3 sequence is CASSPTGQGRQPQHF. In DNA, the CDR3 is TGTGCCAGCAGTCCTACGGGACAGGGGAGACAGCCCCAGCATTTT.

The V gene is TRBV7-2, the J gene TRBJ2-1, with 16 bases fitting TRBD2. The germline gives CDR1 SGHTA, CDR2 FQGNSA. This CDR3 is built from 18 residues. V shed 4 bases and J 8 bases; nucleotides not matched to a gene: 11. In DNA form, the CDR3 reads TGTGCCAGCAGCTCCGGGGGACTAGCGGGGGGGCTGGGGGATGAGCAGTTCTTC. Translation: CASSSGGLAGGLGDEQFF. Full variable domain (missing parts from reference TRBV7-2 and TRBJ2-1): GAGVSQSPSNKVTEKGKDVELRCDPISGHTALYWYRQSLGQGLEFLIYFQGNSAPDKSGLPSDRFSAERTGGSVSTLTIQRTQQEDSAVYLCASSSGGLAGGLGDEQFFGPGTRLTVL.

This sequence joins TRBV20-1 and TRBJ2-2, with D maybe TRBD2 (6 bases). The germline V and J ends were trimmed by 2 bases and 3 bases, with 19 bases remaining between them. The germline V gene has CDR1 DFQATT and CDR2 SNEGSKA (reference sequence). CDR3 size: 17 residues. The CDR3 DNA reads TGCAGTGCTAGAAGTAGTCGGGGGTTGCGCGACACCGGGGAGCTGTTTTTT. This encodes CSARSSRGLRDTGELFF.

The genes are TRBV7-6 and TRBJ2-1; possible D gene TRBD2, 5 bases. V shed 4 bases and J shed 0 bases, with 10 bases lying between them. Germline V CDR1 and CDR2: SGHVS, FNYEAQ. There are 15 residues in the CDR3. CDR3: CASSSSTSSYNEQFF. CDR3 nucleotide sequence: TGTGCCAGCAGCTCTAGCACTAGCTCCTACAATGAGCAGTTCTTC.

CDR3 nucleotides: TGTGCCAGCAGCCCACGCGGGACTAGGCAAGAGACCCAGTACTTC. Translating gives CASSPRGTRQETQYF. The chain has TRBV3-1 and TRBJ2-5; 8 bases align to TRBD2. Trimming took 4 bases from V and 2 from J; bases not matched to a gene: 6. CDR3 length equals 15 residues. Germline CDR1 and CDR2: LGHDT and YNNKEL (reference sequence).

The V gene is TRBV5-1, the J gene TRBJ1-3; no firm D call. Trimming cost V 0 bases and J 3 bases, with 7 bases left between them. Germline loops: CDR1 SGHRS, CDR2 YFSETQ. The CDR3 spans 14 residues. The CDR3 protein is CASSLGQDGNTIYF. CDR3 nucleotide sequence: TGCGCCAGCAGCTTGGGGCAGGATGGAAACACCATATATTTT.

Only a few counts were recorded for this clonotype. This sequence joins TRBV29-1 and TRBJ2-3; no clear D. Germline CDR1 reads SQVTM; CDR2 reads ANQGSEA. V was pared by 6 bases and J by 1 base, with 8 bases between. The CDR3 is 12 amino acids. CDR3: CSVVPGTDTQYF. Written as DNA, the CDR3 is TGCAGCGTAGTTCCGGGCACAGATACGCAGTATTTT.

The chain links TRBV5-4 to TRBJ2-2, with TRBD2 as a possible D gene (6 bases). CDR1 and CDR2 from the germline V gene are SGHNT and YYREEE (reference sequence). This CDR3 has 15 residues. Trimming removed 2 bases from V and 6 bases from J, with 14 bases in between. This CDR3 is CASSFGTLLAGELFF. CDR3 DNA: TGTGCCAGCAGCTTTGGGACTCTCCTTGCCGGGGAGCTGTTTTTT.

This clonotype was counted a few times. Relative to the germline gene, one junction end is altered; a read error may explain this. J is TRBJ1-6 and V is TRBV15, with no clear D. This CDR3 has 13 amino acids. Germline V gene sequence: CDR1 LNHNV, CDR2 YYDKDF (reference sequence). In DNA, the CDR3 is TGTGCCACCAGCAGAGATCTGGGCGGCCGCGGGATCTTT. It is translated as CATSRDLGGRGIF.

This clonotype has just one count. The V gene is TRBV5-1, the J gene TRBJ2-1, with TRBD1 identical over 12 bases. Germline trimming cut 6 bases from V and 6 bases from J; bases unmatched to any gene: 10. CDR1 and CDR2 (germline): SGHRS, YFSETQ. CDR3 length: 16 amino acids. CDR3 coding DNA: TGCGCCAGCACCCCCAGGGGACAGGGGGCGGGCAATGAGCAGTTCTTC. The encoded protein is CASTPRGQGAGNEQFF.

This clonotype was detected a few times. The chain employs TRBV10-3 and TRBJ2-7; TRBD1 agrees at 8 bases. Germline V lookup: CDR1 ENHRY, CDR2 SYGVKD. This CDR3 has 13 amino acids. Trimming took 10 bases from V and 0 from J; bases not matched to a gene: 5. CDR3 DNA sequence: TGTGCCACAGGACAGGGTAACTCCTACGAGCAGTACTTC. Protein product: CATGQGNSYEQYF.

This clonotype was seen more than once but under ten times. The chain employs TRBV12-3 or TRBV12-4 and TRBJ1-5; a weak D match, TRBD1 (5 bases). The V end lost 6 bases, the J end lost 7 bases, and 13 bases lay between the germline ends. The CDR3 extends over 13 amino acids. The chain's CDR3 is CASSPREGQPQHF. CDR3 sequence (DNA): TGTGCCAGCAGCCCCAGGGAGGGGCAGCCCCAGCATTTT.

This clonotype came up a few times. The rearrangement uses TRBV29-1 and TRBJ2-1; D call uncertain. Germline V gene lookup returns CDR1 SQVTM and CDR2 ANQGSEA. Trimming cost V 4 bases and J 8 bases, with 6 bases left between them. CDR3 size: 10 residues. CDR3 nucleotides: TGCAGCGTTGTCCAGCATGAGCAGTTCTTC. It translates to CSVVQHEQFF.

This clonotype was detected only a few times. V is TRBV5-5 and J is TRBJ2-1; possibly TRBD2 for D (6 bases). V was cut by 8 bases and J by 9 bases, with 21 bases left in between. The CDR3 is 14 residues long. The germline CDR1 and CDR2 sequences are SGHKS and YYEKEE (reference sequence). CDR3 in DNA: TGTGCCAGTCTTGGGGGGATTTCCCCGGTTGAGCAGTTCTTC. Protein sequence: CASLGGISPVEQFF.

This clonotype was observed a few times. The V gene is TRBV20-1, the J gene TRBJ2-1, with D unresolved. Looked up from germline, CDR1 is DFQATT and CDR2 is SNEGSKA (reference sequence). The CDR3 extends over 14 amino acids. With 6 bases removed from V and 0 bases from J, the gap between germline ends came to 12 bases. CDR3 amino acids: CSAEGESSYNEQFF. CDR3 coding DNA: TGCAGTGCAGAAGGAGAAAGCTCCTACAATGAGCAGTTCTTC.

This clonotype was detected a few times. This chain links TRBV12-3 or TRBV12-4 with TRBJ1-1, with D maybe TRBD1 (5 bases). The germline V and J ends were trimmed by 3 bases and 4 bases, with 9 bases remaining between them. The CDR3 runs 13 residues. The CDR3 sequence: CASSFQGPTEAFF. CDR3 sequence (DNA): TGTGCCAGCAGTTTCCAGGGTCCCACTGAAGCTTTCTTT.